The 13 T cell receptor beta chains below all came from one sample that was sequenced in a study of blood T cell repertoires in COVID-19. Assay used: immunoSEQ multiplex PCR; TCRdb lists only in-frame clones, some missing. Of approximately 230,000 clones detected, 80% to 90% appear once; the ten largest clones hold 3.5% to 5%. The sequencing sample was made of PBMCs or T cells enriched from blood (not recorded which). These receptors came from a woman aged 25 to 39 who had recovered from COVID-19.

This chain links TRBV13 with TRBJ2-3, with TRBD2 as a possible D gene (5 bases). The CDR3 spans 16 residues. V lost 6 bases and J lost 7, with 23 bases in between. Germline CDR1 is PRHDT and CDR2 is FYEKMQ (reference sequence). CDR3 in amino acids: CASSLPGSAPPNTQYF. The CDR3, as DNA: TGTGCCAGCAGTCTCCCTGGGAGCGCCCCCCCAAATACGCAGTATTTT.

This sequence joins TRBV18 and TRBJ1-2; 9 bases line up with TRBD1. Germline V gene lookup returns CDR1 KGHSH and CDR2 LQKENI. The CDR3 has 13 residues. The V gene end was trimmed by 4 bases and the J gene end by 6 bases; junction bases not matched to a gene: 3. The CDR3 protein is CASSHRDRDGYTF. CDR3 nucleotide sequence: TGTGCCAGCTCACACCGGGACAGGGATGGCTACACCTTC.

The count of this clone is one. The chain joins TRBV19 to TRBJ2-3; 11 nucleotides match TRBD2. The CDR3 is 16 residues long. The V segment lost 5 bases and the J segment 0 bases; nucleotides outside the gene matches: 4. Per germline, CDR1 LNHDA and CDR2 SQIVND (reference sequence). The CDR3 DNA reads as TGTGCCAGTAGTGCCAGGACTAGCGGGAGCACAGATACGCAGTATTTT. It translates to CASSARTSGSTDTQYF.

The gene calls are TRBV7-9 and TRBJ2-1; 7 bases fit TRBD1. The CDR3 sequence is 14 residues long. J lost 8 bases, V lost 0 bases, and 4 bases had no gene match. CDR1 and CDR2 (germline): SEHNR, FQNEAQ (reference sequence). CDR3 bases: TGTGCCAGCAGCTTAGCGCACAGGGGACATGAGCAGTTCTTC. Encoded protein: CASSLAHRGHEQFF.

The gene calls are TRBV9 and TRBJ2-7, with D perhaps TRBD2 (6 bases). Trimming left V 3 bases short and J 0 bases short, with 10 bases between. CDR3 size: 14 residues. CDR1 and CDR2 from the germline V gene are SGDLS and YYNGEE. CDR3 loop: CASSARLDSYEQYF. In nucleotides, the CDR3 is TGTGCCAGCAGCGCGAGACTAGACTCCTACGAGCAGTACTTC. Filled out from reference TRBV9 and TRBJ2-7, the complete variable domain reads DSGVTQTPKHLITATGQRVTLRCSPRSGDLSVYWYQQSLDQGLQFLIQYYNGEERAKGNILERFSAQQFPDLHSELNLSSLELGDSALYFCASSARLDSYEQYFGPGTRLTVT.

This chain joins TRBV5-4 and TRBJ2-5, with D tentatively TRBD2 (8 bases). The CDR3 consists of 16 residues. Germline V CDR1 and CDR2: SGHNT, YYREEE (reference sequence). V was pared by 6 bases and J by 2 bases, with 20 bases between. The chain's CDR3 is CASTTGGTDPQETQYF. DNA of the CDR3: TGTGCCAGCACCACGGGAGGGACAGATCCGCAAGAGACCCAGTACTTC.

V is TRBV4-3 and J is TRBJ1-2; weak D call: TRBD1 (6 bases). The germline V gene encodes CDR1 LGHNA and CDR2 YSLEER. CDR3 length equals 15 residues. Trimming shortened V by 4 bases and J by 5 bases, and 17 bases separated the two germline ends. The CDR3 DNA sequence: TGCGCCAGCAGCCTCGGGACAAAGAGGATATATGGCTACACCTTC. It specifies CASSLGTKRIYGYTF.

The J gene is TRBJ1-5, the V gene TRBV18; TRBD1 matches 7 bases. CDR1 is KGHSH and CDR2 is LQKENI in the germline V gene. The CDR3 has 13 residues. Trimming removed 5 bases from V and 6 bases from J; junction bases left unmatched: 4. The CDR3 DNA reads TGTGCCAGCTCAACGGACAGGTCTCAGCCCCAGCATTTT. Amino acid sequence: CASSTDRSQPQHF.

This clone was detected only once. The V gene is TRBV13, the J gene TRBJ2-5; D is uncertain. V lost 2 bases, J lost 4 bases, and 11 bases lay in between. The CDR3 is 14 residues long. Germline V CDR1 and CDR2: PRHDT, FYEKMQ (reference sequence). Written as DNA, the CDR3 is TGTGCCAGCAGCTTACAAGGAGTAAGAGAGACCCAGTACTTC. Amino acid sequence: CASSLQGVRETQYF.

J is TRBJ1-1 and V is TRBV9; D unresolved. This CDR3 is 13 amino acids long. Germline loops: CDR1 SGDLS, CDR2 YYNGEE. Trimming shortened V by 0 bases and J by 2 bases, and 5 bases separated the two germline ends. The CDR3 DNA reads TGTGCCAGCAGCGTAGTAATCAACACTGAAGCTTTCTTT. This codes for CASSVVINTEAFF.

The V and J genes are TRBV27 and TRBJ2-5; weak D call: TRBD1 (6 bases). V was pared by 5 bases and J by 6 bases, with 16 bases between. Germline V CDR1 and CDR2: MNHEY, SMNVEV (reference sequence). The CDR3 totals 14 residues. The chain's CDR3 is CASSPQGRSQTQYF. CDR3 nucleotide sequence: TGTGCCAGCAGTCCACAGGGACGCAGCCAGACCCAGTACTTC.

This clone was found a few times. In DNA, the CDR3 is TGTGCCAGCAGTTTATTCCTCCGAGGCCAAGGGGGAAAACTGTTTTTT. It yields the protein CASSLFLRGQGGKLFF. The V call is TRBV28, the J call TRBJ1-4; tentatively, D is TRBD1 (6 bases). Germline CDR1 and CDR2: MDHEN and SYDVKM. The CDR3 spans 16 residues. V was clipped by 1 base and J by 10 bases, with 19 bases between them.

This chain links TRBV19 with TRBJ2-3; D might be TRBD2 (6 bases). The germline gives CDR1 LNHDA, CDR2 SQIVND (reference sequence). Trimming removed 6 bases at V and 5 bases at J, with 15 bases between. The CDR3 is 14 amino acids. The CDR3 loop reads CASSRSGVGDTQYF. The CDR3 bases are TGTGCCAGTAGCCGTTCGGGAGTGGGAGATACGCAGTATTTT.